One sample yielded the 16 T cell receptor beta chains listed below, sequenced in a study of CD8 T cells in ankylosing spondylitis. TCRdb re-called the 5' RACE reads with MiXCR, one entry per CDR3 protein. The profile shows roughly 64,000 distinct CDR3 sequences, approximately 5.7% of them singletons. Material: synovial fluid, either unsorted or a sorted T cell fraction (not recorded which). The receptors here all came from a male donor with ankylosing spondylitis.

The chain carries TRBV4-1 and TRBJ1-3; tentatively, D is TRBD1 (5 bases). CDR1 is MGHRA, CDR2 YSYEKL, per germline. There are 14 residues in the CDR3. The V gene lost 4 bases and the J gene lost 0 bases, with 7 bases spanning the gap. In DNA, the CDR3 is TGCGCCAGCAGCCCTAGGGGCTCTGGAAACACCATATATTTT. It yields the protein CASSPRGSGNTIYF.

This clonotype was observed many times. The CDR3: CATGNVDEKLFF. The CDR3 DNA follows: TGTGCCACCGGGAACGTCGATGAAAAACTGTTTTTT. This chain uses TRBV10-3 with TRBJ1-4, with D unresolved. Germline lookup yields CDR1 ENHRY and CDR2 SYGVKD. V shed 10 bases and J shed 6 bases, with 12 bases lying between them. The CDR3 consists of 12 residues.

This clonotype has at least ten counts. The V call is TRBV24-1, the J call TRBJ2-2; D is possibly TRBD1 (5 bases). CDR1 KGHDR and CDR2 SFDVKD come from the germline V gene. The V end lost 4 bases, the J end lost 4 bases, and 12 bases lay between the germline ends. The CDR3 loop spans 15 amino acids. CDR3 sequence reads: CATSEGGQSTGELFF. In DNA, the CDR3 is TGTGCCACCAGTGAGGGTGGACAAAGCACCGGGGAGCTGTTTTTT.

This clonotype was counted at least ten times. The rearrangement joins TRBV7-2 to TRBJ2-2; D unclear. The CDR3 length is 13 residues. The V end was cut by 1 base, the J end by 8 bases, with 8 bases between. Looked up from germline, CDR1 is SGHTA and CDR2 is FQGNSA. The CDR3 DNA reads TGTGCCAGCAGCTTAGGGTGGATAGGGGAGCTGTTTTTT. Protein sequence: CASSLGWIGELFF. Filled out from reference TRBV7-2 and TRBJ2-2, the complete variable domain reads GAGVSQSPSNKVTEKGKDVELRCDPISGHTALYWYRQSLGQGLEFLIYFQGNSAPDKSGLPSDRFSAERTGGSVSTLTIQRTQQEDSAVYLCASSLGWIGELFFGEGSRLTVL.

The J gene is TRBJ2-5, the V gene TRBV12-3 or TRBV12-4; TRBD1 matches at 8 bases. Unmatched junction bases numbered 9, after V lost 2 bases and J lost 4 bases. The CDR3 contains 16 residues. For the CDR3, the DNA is TGTGCCAGCAGTTTAAGTAGGGATGGACAGGGAGAGACCCAGTACTTC. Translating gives CASSLSRDGQGETQYF.

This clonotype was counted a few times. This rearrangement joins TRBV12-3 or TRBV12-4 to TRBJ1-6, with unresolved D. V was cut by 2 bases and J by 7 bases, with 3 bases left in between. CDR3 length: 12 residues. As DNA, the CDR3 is TGTGCCAGCAGTTTATTCAATTCACCCCTCCACTTT. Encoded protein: CASSLFNSPLHF.

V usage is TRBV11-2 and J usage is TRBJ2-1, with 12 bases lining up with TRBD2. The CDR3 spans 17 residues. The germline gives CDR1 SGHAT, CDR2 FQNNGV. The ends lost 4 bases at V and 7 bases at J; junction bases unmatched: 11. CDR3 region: CASSSDWLAGGVNEQFF. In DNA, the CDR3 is TGTGCCAGCAGCTCAGACTGGCTAGCGGGAGGGGTTAATGAGCAGTTCTTC.

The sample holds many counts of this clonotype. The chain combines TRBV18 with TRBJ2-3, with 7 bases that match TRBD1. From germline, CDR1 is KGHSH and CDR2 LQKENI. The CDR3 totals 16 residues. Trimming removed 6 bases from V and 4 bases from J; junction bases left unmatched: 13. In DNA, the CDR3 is TGTGCCAGCTCGTCAAACGAGGGGGCCGTCCCAGATACGCAGTATTTT. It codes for CASSSNEGAVPDTQYF.

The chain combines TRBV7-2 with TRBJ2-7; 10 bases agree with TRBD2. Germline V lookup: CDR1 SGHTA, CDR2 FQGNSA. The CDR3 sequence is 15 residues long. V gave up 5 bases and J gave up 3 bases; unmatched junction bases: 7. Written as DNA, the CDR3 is TGTGCCAGCAGCCCCTGGACTAGCGGTCACTACGAGCAGTACTTC. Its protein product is CASSPWTSGHYEQYF.

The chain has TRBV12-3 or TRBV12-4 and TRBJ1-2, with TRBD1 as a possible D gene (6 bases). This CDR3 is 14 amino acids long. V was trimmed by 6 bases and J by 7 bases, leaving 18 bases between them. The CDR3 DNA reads TGTGCCAGCAGCAGGGCCAGGGGTGAGGGTGGCTACACCTTC. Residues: CASSRARGEGGYTF.

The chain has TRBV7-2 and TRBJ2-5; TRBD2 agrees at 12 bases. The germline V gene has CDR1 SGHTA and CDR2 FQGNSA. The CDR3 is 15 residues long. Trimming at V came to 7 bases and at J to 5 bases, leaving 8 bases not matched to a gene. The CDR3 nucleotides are TGTGCCAGCACCGCTCTAGCGGGAGGGGGGGAGACCCAGTACTTC. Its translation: CASTALAGGGETQYF.

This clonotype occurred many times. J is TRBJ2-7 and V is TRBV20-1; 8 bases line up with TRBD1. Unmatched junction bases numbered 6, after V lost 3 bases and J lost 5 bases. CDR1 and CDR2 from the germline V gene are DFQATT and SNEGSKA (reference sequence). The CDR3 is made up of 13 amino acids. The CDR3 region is CSASGQGADEQYF. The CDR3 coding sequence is TGCAGTGCTAGCGGCCAGGGGGCTGACGAGCAGTACTTC.

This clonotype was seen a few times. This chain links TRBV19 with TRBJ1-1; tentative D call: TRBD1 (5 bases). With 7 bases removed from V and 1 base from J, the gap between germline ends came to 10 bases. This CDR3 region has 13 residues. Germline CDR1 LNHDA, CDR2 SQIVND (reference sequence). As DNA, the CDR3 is TGTGCCAGTAAGTTTAGGGGGAACACTGAAGCTTTCTTT. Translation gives CASKFRGNTEAFF.

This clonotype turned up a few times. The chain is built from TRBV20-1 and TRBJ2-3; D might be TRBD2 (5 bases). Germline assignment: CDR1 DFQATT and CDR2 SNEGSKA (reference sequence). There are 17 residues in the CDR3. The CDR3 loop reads CSVLLEGLSRYADTQYF. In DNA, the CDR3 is TGCAGCGTTCTGCTAGAGGGTTTATCCAGGTACGCAGATACGCAGTATTTT.

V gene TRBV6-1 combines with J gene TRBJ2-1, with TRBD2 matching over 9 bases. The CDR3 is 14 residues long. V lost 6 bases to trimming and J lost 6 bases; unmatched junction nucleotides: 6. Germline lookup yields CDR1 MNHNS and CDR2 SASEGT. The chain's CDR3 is CASSGPSGTNEQFF. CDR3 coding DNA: TGTGCCAGCAGCGGCCCTAGCGGGACCAATGAGCAGTTCTTC.

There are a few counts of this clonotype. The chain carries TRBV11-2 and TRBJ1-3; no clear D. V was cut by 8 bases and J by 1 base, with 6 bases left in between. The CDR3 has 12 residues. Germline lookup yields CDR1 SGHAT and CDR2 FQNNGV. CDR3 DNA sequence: TGTGCCAGCGCGCGGTCTGGAAACACCATATATTTT. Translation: CASARSGNTIYF.